The clone carrying this T cell receptor (beta chain) was seen at least ten times. This CDR3 is built from 15 residues. Trimming at V came to 5 bases and at J to 0 bases, leaving 7 bases not matched to a gene. Germline loops: CDR1 DFQATT, CDR2 SNEGSKA (reference sequence). Bulk TCR libraries were made with methods that had been previously described and with listed TCR primers. Using its own MiXCR run on the PCR reads, TCRdb lists one record per CDR3 protein. The sample carries over 600,000 distinct CDR3 sequences, less than 20% recorded once. The sample is drawn from a study of molecular identifiers for immune sequencing clone quantification.

This chain links TRBV20-1 with TRBJ2-7, with 10 bases matching TRBD2. The source of this sequence is a human donor in good health. Some libraries in this study had Jurkat cell RNA spiked in. Sequenced sample: naive CD8+ T cells from blood, with Jurkat cell RNA spiked in. The subset was: FACS-sorted CD8+CD4-CCR7+CD45RA+ naive T cells. DNA for the CDR3: TGCAGTGCTGAACCCGGGACTAGCGTCTCCTACGAGCAGTACTTC. It encodes CSAEPGTSVSYEQYF.